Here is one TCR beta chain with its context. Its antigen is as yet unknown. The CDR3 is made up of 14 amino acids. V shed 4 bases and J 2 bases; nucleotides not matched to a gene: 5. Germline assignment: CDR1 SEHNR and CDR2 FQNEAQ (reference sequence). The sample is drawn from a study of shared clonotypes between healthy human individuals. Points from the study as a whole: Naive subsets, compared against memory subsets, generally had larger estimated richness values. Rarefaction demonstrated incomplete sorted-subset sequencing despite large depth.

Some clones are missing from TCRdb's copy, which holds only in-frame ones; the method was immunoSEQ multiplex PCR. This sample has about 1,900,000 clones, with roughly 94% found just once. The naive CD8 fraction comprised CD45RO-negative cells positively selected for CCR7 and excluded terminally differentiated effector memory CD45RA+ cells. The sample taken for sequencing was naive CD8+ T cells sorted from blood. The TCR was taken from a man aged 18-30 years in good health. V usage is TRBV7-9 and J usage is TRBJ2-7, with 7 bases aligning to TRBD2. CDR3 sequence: CASSSGLDPYEQYF. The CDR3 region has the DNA TGTGCCAGCAGCTCCGGACTAGATCCCTACGAGCAGTACTTC.